The T cell receptor (beta chain) described here comes from a study of cytomegalovirus exposure and HLA in healthy donors. Study findings and constraints: V- and J-gene trimming of TCR beta was linked (in a later analysis) to a missense DCLRE1C variant.

The germline V gene has CDR1 SGHTA and CDR2 FQGNSA. V gave up 2 bases and J gave up 13 bases, with 18 bases separating them. This CDR3 region has 14 residues. Of note for this clone: As yet, its antigen is unknown.

The study ran its PCR with 60 Vbeta and 13 Jbeta primers. Sequencing was performed with immunoSEQ multiplex PCR; in TCRdb, only in-frame clones are kept and a portion is missing. The top ten hold around 1.9% of the sample, which has approximately 130,000 clones, around 78% seen once. This receptor was identified in a woman aged 40 to 50 in good health and CMV-seronegative. The rearrangement joins TRBV7-2 to TRBJ2-4, with D possibly TRBD2 on 6 matching bases. The sequenced material came from PBMCs. CDR3 nucleotides: TGTGCCAGCAGCTTATCGGGGCCCGGAGGGTCACAGTACTTC. Translating it yields CASSLSGPGGSQYF.